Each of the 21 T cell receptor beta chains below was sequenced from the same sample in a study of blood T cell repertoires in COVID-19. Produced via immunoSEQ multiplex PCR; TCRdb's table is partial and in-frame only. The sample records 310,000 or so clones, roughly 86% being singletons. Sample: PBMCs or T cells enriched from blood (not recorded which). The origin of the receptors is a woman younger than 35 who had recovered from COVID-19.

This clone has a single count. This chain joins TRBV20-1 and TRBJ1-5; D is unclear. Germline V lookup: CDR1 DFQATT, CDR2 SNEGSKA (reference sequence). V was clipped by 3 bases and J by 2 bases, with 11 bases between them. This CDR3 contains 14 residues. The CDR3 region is CSASADGGNQPQHF. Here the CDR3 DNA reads TGCAGTGCTAGTGCAGACGGGGGCAATCAGCCCCAGCATTTT.

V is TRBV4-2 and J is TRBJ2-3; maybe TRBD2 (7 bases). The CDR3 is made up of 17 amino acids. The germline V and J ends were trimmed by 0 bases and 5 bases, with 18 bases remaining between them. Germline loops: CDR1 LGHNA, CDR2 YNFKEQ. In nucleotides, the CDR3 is TGTGCCAGCAGCCAAGATCATGCGGGGGCCCTAAGAGATACGCAGTATTTT. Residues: CASSQDHAGALRDTQYF.

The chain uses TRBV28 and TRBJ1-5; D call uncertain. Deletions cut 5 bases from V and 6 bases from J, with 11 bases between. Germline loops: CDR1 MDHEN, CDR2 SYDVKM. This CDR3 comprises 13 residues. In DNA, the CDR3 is TGTGCCAGCAGTCCCGGGTCGGGTCAGCCCCAGCATTTT. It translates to CASSPGSGQPQHF.

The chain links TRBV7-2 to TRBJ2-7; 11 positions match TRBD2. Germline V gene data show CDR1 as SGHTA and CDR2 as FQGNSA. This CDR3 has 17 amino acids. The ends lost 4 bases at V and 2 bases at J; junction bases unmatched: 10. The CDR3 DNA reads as TGTGCCAGCAGCTCAGGACTAGCGGGTATCGGGGCCTACGAGCAGTACTTC. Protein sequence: CASSSGLAGIGAYEQYF.

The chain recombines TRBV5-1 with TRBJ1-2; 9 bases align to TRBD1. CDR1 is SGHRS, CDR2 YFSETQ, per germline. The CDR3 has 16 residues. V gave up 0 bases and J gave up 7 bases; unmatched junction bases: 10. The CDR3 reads CASSLEAGGTGFGYTF. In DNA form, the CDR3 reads TGCGCCAGCAGCTTGGAAGCTGGGGGGACAGGGTTTGGCTACACCTTC. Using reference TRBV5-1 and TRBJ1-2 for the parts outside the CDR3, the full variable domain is KAGVTQTPRYLIKTRGQQVTLSCSPISGHRSVSWYQQTPGQGLQFLFEYFSETQRNKGNFPGRFSGRQFSNSRSEMNVSTLELGDSALYLCASSLEAGGTGFGYTFGSGTRLTVV.

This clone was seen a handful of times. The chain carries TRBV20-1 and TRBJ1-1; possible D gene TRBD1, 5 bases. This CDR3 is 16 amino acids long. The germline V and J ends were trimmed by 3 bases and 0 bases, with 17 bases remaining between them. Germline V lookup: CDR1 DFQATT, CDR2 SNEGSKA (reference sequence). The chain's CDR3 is CSASSAGDYMNTEAFF. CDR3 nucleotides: TGCAGTGCTAGTTCTGCGGGGGACTACATGAACACTGAAGCTTTCTTT.

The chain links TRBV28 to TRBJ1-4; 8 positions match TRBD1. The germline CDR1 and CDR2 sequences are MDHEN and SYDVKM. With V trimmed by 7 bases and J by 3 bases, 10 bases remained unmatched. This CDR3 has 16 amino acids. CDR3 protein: CASINTRQGPNEKLFF. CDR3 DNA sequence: TGTGCCAGCATCAACACGAGACAGGGGCCTAATGAAAAACTGTTTTTT. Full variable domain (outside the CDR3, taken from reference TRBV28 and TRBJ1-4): DVKVTQSSRYLVKRTGEKVFLECVQDMDHENMFWYRQDPGLGLRLIYFSYDVKMKEKGDIPEGYSVSREKKERFSLILESASTNQTSMYLCASINTRQGPNEKLFFGSGTQLSVL.

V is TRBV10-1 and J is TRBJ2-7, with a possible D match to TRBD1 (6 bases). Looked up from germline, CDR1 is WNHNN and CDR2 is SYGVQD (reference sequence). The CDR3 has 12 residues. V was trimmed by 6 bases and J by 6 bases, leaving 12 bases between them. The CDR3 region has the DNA TGCGCCAGCAGCCGGCAGGGGCTCGAGCAGTACTTC. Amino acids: CASSRQGLEQYF.

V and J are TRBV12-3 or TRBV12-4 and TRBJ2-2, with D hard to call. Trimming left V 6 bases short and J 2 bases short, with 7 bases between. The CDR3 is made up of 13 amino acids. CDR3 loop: CASRPTNTGELFF. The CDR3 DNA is TGTGCCAGCAGACCAACTAACACCGGGGAGCTGTTTTTT.

The CDR3 is CASSRRGTGDEKLFF. In DNA, the CDR3 is TGTGCCAGCAGCCGAAGGGGGACAGGGGACGAAAAACTGTTTTTT. The chain employs TRBV11-2 and TRBJ1-4, with TRBD1 matching over 10 bases. The CDR3 length is 15 residues. Germline trimming cut 5 bases from V and 8 bases from J; bases unmatched to any gene: 8. CDR1 and CDR2 from the germline V gene are SGHAT and FQNNGV.

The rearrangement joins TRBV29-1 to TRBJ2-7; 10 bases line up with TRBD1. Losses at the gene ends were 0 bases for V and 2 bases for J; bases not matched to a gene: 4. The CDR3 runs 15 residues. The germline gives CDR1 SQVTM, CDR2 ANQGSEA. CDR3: CSVEDDRGHPYEQYF. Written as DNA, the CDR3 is TGCAGCGTTGAAGACGACAGGGGGCACCCCTACGAGCAGTACTTC.

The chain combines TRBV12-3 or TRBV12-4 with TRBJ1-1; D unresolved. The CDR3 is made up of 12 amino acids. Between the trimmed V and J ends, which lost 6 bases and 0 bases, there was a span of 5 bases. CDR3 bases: TGTGCCAGCAGCCCTATGAACACTGAAGCTTTCTTT. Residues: CASSPMNTEAFF.

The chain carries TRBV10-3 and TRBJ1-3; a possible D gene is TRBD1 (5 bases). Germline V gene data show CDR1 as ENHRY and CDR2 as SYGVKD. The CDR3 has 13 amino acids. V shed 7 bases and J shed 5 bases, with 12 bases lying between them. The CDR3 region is CAINSGNRNTIYF. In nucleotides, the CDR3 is TGTGCCATCAACTCAGGGAATAGAAACACCATATATTTT.

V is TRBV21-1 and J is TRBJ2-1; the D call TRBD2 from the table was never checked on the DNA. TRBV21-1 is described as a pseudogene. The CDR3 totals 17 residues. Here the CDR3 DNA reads TGTGCCAGCAGCACTTGGACTAGCGGGAGCTCCTACAATGAGCAGTTCTTC. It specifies CASSTWTSGSSYNEQFF.

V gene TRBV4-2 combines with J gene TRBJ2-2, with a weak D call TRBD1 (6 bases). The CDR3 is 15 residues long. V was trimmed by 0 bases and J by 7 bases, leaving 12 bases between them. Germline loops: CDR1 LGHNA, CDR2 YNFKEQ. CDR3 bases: TGTGCCAGCAGCCAAGATTCAGGGGCAGGCGGGGAGCTGTTTTTT. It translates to CASSQDSGAGGELFF.

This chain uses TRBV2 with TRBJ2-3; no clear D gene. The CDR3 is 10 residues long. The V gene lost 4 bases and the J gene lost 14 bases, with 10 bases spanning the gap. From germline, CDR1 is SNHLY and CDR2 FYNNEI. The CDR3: CASSVLAGYF. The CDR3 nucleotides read TGTGCCAGCAGTGTTTTAGCTGGGTATTTT.

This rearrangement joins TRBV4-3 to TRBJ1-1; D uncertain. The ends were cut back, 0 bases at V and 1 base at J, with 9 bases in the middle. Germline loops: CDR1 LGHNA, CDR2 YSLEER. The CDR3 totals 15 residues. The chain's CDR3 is CASSQDLAGNTEAFF. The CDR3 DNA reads TGCGCCAGCAGCCAAGATTTGGCGGGGAACACTGAAGCTTTCTTT.

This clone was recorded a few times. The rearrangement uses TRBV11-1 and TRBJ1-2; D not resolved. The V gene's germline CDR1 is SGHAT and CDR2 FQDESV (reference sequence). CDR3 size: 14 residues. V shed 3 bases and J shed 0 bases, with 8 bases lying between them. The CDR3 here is CASSFQAANYGYTF. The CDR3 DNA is TGTGCCAGCAGCTTTCAGGCAGCTAACTATGGCTACACCTTC.

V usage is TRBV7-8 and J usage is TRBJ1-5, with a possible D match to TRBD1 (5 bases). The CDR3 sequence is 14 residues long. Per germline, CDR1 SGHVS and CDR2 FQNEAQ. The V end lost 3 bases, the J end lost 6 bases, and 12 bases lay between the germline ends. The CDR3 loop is CASSFIIGVQPQHF. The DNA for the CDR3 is TGTGCCAGCAGCTTTATTATAGGGGTTCAGCCCCAGCATTTT.

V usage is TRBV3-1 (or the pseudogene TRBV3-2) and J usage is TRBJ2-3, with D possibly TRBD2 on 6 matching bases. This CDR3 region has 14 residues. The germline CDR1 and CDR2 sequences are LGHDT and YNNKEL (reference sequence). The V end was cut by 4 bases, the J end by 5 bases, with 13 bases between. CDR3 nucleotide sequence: TGTGCCAGCAGCCCCCTCGGGGGTGAAGATACGCAGTATTTT. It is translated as CASSPLGGEDTQYF.

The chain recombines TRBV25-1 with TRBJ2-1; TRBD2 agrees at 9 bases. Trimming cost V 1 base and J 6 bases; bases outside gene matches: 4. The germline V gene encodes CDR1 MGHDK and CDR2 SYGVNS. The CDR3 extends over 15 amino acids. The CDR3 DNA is TGTGCCAGCAGTGAATCGGGACTAGCAACCAATGAGCAGTTCTTC. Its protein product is CASSESGLATNEQFF.